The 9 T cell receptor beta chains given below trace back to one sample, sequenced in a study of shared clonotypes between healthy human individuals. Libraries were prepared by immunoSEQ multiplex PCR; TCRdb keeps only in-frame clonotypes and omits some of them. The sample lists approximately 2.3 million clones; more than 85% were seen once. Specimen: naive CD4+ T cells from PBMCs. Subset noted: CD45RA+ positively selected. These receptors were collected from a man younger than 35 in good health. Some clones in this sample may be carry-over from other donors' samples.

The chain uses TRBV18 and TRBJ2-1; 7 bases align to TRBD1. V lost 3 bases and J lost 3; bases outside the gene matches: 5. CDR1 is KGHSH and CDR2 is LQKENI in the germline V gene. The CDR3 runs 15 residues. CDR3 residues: CASSPYDRDYNEQFF. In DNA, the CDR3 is TGTGCCAGCTCACCCTACGACAGGGACTACAATGAGCAGTTCTTC.

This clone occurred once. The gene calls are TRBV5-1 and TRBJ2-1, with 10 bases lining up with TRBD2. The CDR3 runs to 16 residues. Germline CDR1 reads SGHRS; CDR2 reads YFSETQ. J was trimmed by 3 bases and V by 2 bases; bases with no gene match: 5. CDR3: CASSLLTSGNYNEQFF. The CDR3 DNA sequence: TGCGCCAGCAGCTTATTAACTAGCGGGAACTACAATGAGCAGTTCTTC.

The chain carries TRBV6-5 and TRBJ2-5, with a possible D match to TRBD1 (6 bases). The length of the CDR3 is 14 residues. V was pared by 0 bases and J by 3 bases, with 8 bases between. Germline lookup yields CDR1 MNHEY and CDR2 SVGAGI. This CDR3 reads CASSYSQGKETQYF. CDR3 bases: TGTGCCAGCAGTTACTCCCAGGGGAAAGAGACCCAGTACTTC.

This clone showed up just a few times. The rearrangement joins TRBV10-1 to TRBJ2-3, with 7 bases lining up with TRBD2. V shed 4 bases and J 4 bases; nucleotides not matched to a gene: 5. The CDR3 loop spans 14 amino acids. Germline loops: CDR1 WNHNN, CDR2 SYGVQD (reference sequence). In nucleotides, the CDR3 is TGCGCCAGCAGTGGGACTAGTTCAGCAGATACGCAGTATTTT. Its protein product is CASSGTSSADTQYF.

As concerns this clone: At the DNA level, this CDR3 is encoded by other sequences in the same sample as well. The CDR3 is CASSVGLDYEQYF. DNA for the CDR3: TGTGCCAGCAGCGTAGGGTTAGACTACGAGCAGTACTTC. The chain combines TRBV9 with TRBJ2-7; no definite D call. Germline CDR1 is SGDLS and CDR2 is YYNGEE. The V end lost 0 bases, the J end lost 3 bases, and 7 bases lay between the germline ends. The CDR3 spans 13 residues.

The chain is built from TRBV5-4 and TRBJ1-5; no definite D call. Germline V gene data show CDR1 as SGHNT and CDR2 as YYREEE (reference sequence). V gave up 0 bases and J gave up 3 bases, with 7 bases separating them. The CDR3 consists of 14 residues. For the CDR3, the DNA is TGTGCCAGCAGCTTGGGGGGTCTCAATCAGCCCCAGCATTTT. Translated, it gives CASSLGGLNQPQHF.

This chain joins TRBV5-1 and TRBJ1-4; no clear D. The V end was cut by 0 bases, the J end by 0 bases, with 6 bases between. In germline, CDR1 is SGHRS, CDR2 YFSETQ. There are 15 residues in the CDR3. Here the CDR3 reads CASSLDPTTNEKLFF. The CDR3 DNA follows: TGCGCCAGCAGCTTGGACCCGACAACTAATGAAAAACTGTTTTTT.

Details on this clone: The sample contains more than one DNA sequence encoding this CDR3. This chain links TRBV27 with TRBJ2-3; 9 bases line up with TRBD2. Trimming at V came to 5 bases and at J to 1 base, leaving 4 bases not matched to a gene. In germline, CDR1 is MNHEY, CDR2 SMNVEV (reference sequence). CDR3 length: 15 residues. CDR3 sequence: CASSPWTSGTDTQYF. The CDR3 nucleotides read TGTGCCAGCAGTCCGTGGACTAGCGGCACAGATACGCAGTATTTT.

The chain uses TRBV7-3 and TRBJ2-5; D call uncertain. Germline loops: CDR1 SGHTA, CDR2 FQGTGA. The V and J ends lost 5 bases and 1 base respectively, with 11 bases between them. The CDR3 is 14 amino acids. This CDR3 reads CASSPTAVQETQYF. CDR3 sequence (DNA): TGTGCCAGCAGCCCCACCGCGGTCCAAGAGACCCAGTACTTC. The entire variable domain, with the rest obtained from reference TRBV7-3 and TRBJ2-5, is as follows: GAGVSQTPSNKVTEKGKYVELRCDPISGHTALYWYRQSLGQGPEFLIYFQGTGAADDSGLPNDRFFAVRPEGSVSTLKIQRTERGDSAVYLCASSPTAVQETQYFGPGTRLLVL.